These 24 T cell receptor beta chains came from one sample sequenced in a study of human thymus T cells. The protocol was immunoSEQ multiplex PCR, while the TCRdb copy is restricted to in-frame clones and leaves out a portion. Of approximately 46,000 clones listed, approximately 95% are singletons. Sequencing was carried out using blood. All receptors derive from a girl under three years old with a congenital heart defect but otherwise immunologically healthy.

V usage is TRBV6-5 and J usage is TRBJ2-3; 7 bases are a match to TRBD1. V shed 3 bases, J shed 6 bases, and the junction held 9 bases outside the gene matches. The CDR3 extends over 15 amino acids. CDR1 MNHEY and CDR2 SVGAGI come from the germline V gene. The CDR3 DNA sequence: TGTGCCAGCAGTTATAAGGACAGGTCGGTGGATACGCAGTATTTT. It yields the protein CASSYKDRSVDTQYF.

V gene TRBV29-1 combines with J gene TRBJ2-5; 7 bases map to TRBD1. Germline V gives CDR1 SQVTM, CDR2 ANQGSEA. There are 12 residues in the CDR3. Unmatched junction bases numbered 2, after V lost 4 bases and J lost 3 bases. CDR3 in amino acids: CSVGDREETQYF. In DNA, the CDR3 is TGCAGCGTTGGGGACAGAGAAGAGACCCAGTACTTC.

This chain uses TRBV11-2 with TRBJ2-2, with a possible D match to TRBD2 (6 bases). Trimming shortened V by 0 bases and J by 6 bases, and 11 bases separated the two germline ends. The CDR3 is 15 amino acids. CDR1 is SGHAT and CDR2 is FQNNGV in the germline V gene. In DNA form, the CDR3 reads TGTGCCAGCAGCTTAGATCGACTAGTCTCCGGGGAGCTGTTTTTT. Protein: CASSLDRLVSGELFF.

The rearrangement joins TRBV9 to TRBJ2-1, with 14 bases that match TRBD2. The CDR3 has 18 residues. V shed 4 bases, J shed 0 bases, and the junction held 6 bases outside the gene matches. CDR1 and CDR2 (germline): SGDLS, YYNGEE. CDR3 nucleotides: TGTGCCAGCAGCCTTTATGGGACTAGCGGGAGCTCCTACAATGAGCAGTTCTTC. Translated, it gives CASSLYGTSGSSYNEQFF.

This rearrangement joins TRBV2 to TRBJ2-7, with TRBD2 identical over 10 bases. V lost 6 bases, J lost 2 bases, and 10 bases stayed unmatched. In germline, CDR1 is SNHLY, CDR2 FYNNEI. CDR3 length: 16 residues. This CDR3 reads CASSEWTSGKTYEQYF. CDR3 DNA sequence: TGTGCCAGCAGCGAATGGACTAGCGGCAAAACCTACGAGCAGTACTTC.

J is TRBJ2-1 and V is TRBV27; D gene ambiguous. The V gene lost 2 bases and the J gene lost 2 bases, with 7 bases spanning the gap. The CDR3 has 14 amino acids. In germline, CDR1 is MNHEY, CDR2 SMNVEV (reference sequence). The CDR3 spells CASSLGLAYNEQFF. CDR3 coding DNA: TGTGCCAGCAGTTTAGGGCTAGCCTACAATGAGCAGTTCTTC.

The CDR3 region has the DNA TGTGCCAGCAGTAATCCCGGGACTAGCGGGTTTCAGGGGCAGTACTTC. Encoded protein: CASSNPGTSGFQGQYF. V usage is TRBV28 and J usage is TRBJ2-7; 12 bases agree with TRBD2. The germline CDR1 and CDR2 sequences are MDHEN and SYDVKM. Losses at the gene ends were 5 bases for V and 9 bases for J; bases not matched to a gene: 14. The CDR3 is made up of 16 amino acids.

This clone was seen only a few times. The CDR3 protein is CASSEALGQKYEQYF. In DNA, the CDR3 is TGTGCCAGCAGTGAAGCCCTAGGACAGAAGTACGAGCAGTACTTC. This rearrangement joins TRBV2 to TRBJ2-7; D perhaps matches TRBD1 (6 bases). The CDR3 covers 15 residues. The V gene lost 0 bases and the J gene lost 4 bases, with 13 bases spanning the gap. In germline, CDR1 is SNHLY, CDR2 FYNNEI.

V usage is TRBV2 and J usage is TRBJ2-5; no firm D call. The CDR3 extends over 15 amino acids. V was pared by 8 bases and J by 1 base, with 17 bases between. In germline, CDR1 is SNHLY, CDR2 FYNNEI. CDR3: CASGAEWVAQETQYF. For the CDR3, the DNA is TGTGCCAGCGGAGCCGAGTGGGTGGCCCAAGAGACCCAGTACTTC.

The chain carries TRBV11-2 and TRBJ2-7; D remains unclear. Deletions cut 0 bases from V and 1 base from J, with 10 bases between. The CDR3 totals 15 residues. Germline V gene sequence: CDR1 SGHAT, CDR2 FQNNGV. CDR3 in amino acids: CASSLESPPSYEQYF. The CDR3 coding sequence is TGTGCCAGCAGCTTAGAGAGTCCGCCGTCCTACGAGCAGTACTTC.

V and J are TRBV4-2 and TRBJ2-1; 12 bases agree with TRBD2. J lost 9 bases, V lost 1 base, and 16 bases had no gene match. The germline V gene encodes CDR1 LGHNA and CDR2 YNFKEQ. The length of the CDR3 is 19 residues. Here the CDR3 reads CASSQVASGRALGGGEQFF. The DNA of the CDR3 is TGTGCCAGCAGCCAAGTTGCTAGCGGGAGGGCCCTCGGGGGTGGTGAGCAGTTCTTC.

The chain carries TRBV6-4 and TRBJ2-6; D is unresolved. Between the trimmed V and J ends, which lost 3 bases and 0 bases, there was a span of 3 bases. From germline, CDR1 is MRHNA and CDR2 SNTAGT. The CDR3 consists of 14 residues. The DNA for the CDR3 is TGTGCCAGCAGTGAGGACTCTGGGGCCAACGTCCTGACTTTC. It translates to CASSEDSGANVLTF.

The chain has TRBV5-1 and TRBJ2-2, with 12 positions matching TRBD2. Germline CDR1 is SGHRS and CDR2 is YFSETQ. Losses at the gene ends were 4 bases for V and 7 bases for J; bases not matched to a gene: 11. This CDR3 region has 17 residues. The CDR3 region has the DNA TGCGCCAGCAGCGAACGGACTAGCGGGATTCGGGGCGGGGAGCTGTTTTTT. Translation gives CASSERTSGIRGGELFF.

Only a few counts were recorded for this clone. The J gene is TRBJ2-7, the V gene TRBV5-1; 7 bases match TRBD2. The V gene's germline CDR1 is SGHRS and CDR2 YFSETQ. Trimming took 4 bases from V and 0 from J; bases not matched to a gene: 10. The CDR3 contains 16 residues. The CDR3 here is CASSAVPRTSSYEQYF. CDR3 DNA sequence: TGCGCCAGCAGCGCCGTTCCCCGGACTAGCTCCTACGAGCAGTACTTC.

The J gene is TRBJ2-7, the V gene TRBV6-1, with 7 bases that match TRBD2. Unmatched junction bases numbered 8, after V lost 2 bases and J lost 1 base. In germline, CDR1 is MNHNS, CDR2 SASEGT. The CDR3 sequence is 16 residues long. Here the CDR3 reads CASSETRPAGSYEQYF. For the CDR3, the DNA is TGTGCCAGCAGTGAAACCCGCCCAGCGGGATCCTACGAGCAGTACTTC.

The chain recombines TRBV5-1 with TRBJ1-2; 10 bases align to TRBD1. Trimming took 5 bases from V and 8 from J; bases not matched to a gene: 9. Germline CDR1 SGHRS, CDR2 YFSETQ. The CDR3 has 14 residues. DNA of the CDR3: TGCGCCAGCAGGCCCGGGACAGGGGCTTTCGGCTACACCTTC. The encoded protein is CASRPGTGAFGYTF.

The chain uses TRBV7-2 and TRBJ1-2, with D possibly TRBD1 on 5 matching bases. The CDR3 consists of 13 residues. The germline V gene has CDR1 SGHTA and CDR2 FQGNSA. V lost 5 bases and J lost 2, with 9 bases in between. The CDR3 DNA reads as TGTGCCAGCAGCCGGGACGGCAACTATGGCTACACCTTC. Translation: CASSRDGNYGYTF.

The V call is TRBV21-1, the J call TRBJ1-2; no DNA check was done on the table's D call, TRBD1. TRBV21-1 is shown as a pseudogene. The CDR3 extends over 17 amino acids. For the CDR3, the DNA is TGTGCCAGCAGCACACAGTACGCCGGGACAGAGATCCATGGCTACACCTTC. It yields the protein CASSTQYAGTEIHGYTF.

This chain joins TRBV7-9 and TRBJ2-7; D perhaps matches TRBD1 (7 bases). The germline CDR1 and CDR2 sequences are SEHNR and FQNEAQ (reference sequence). The CDR3 is 16 residues long. Trimming stripped 1 base from V and 0 bases from J, with 13 bases between. The CDR3 sequence: CASSLGRGLSSYEQYF. CDR3 sequence (DNA): TGTGCCAGCAGCTTAGGGAGGGGGCTTAGCTCCTACGAGCAGTACTTC.

The DNA for the CDR3 is TGTGCCAGCAGTCTGACCAGTACAGGGGGTAGCAACTATGGCTACACCTTC. It is translated as CASSLTSTGGSNYGYTF. This sequence joins TRBV27 and TRBJ1-2; 8 positions match TRBD1. There are 17 residues in the CDR3. Germline trimming cut 5 bases from V and 2 bases from J; bases unmatched to any gene: 13. Germline V CDR1 and CDR2: MNHEY, SMNVEV (reference sequence).

The chain has TRBV7-3 and TRBJ2-2; 7 bases align to TRBD1. Germline V gene sequence: CDR1 SGHTA, CDR2 FQGTGA. Trimming at V came to 6 bases and at J to 2 bases, leaving 3 bases not matched to a gene. The CDR3 has 14 residues. This chain's CDR3 is CASRRQGNTGELFF. DNA of the CDR3: TGTGCCAGCAGGCGACAGGGTAACACCGGGGAGCTGTTTTTT. Full variable domain (missing parts from reference TRBV7-3 and TRBJ2-2): GAGVSQTPSNKVTEKGKYVELRCDPISGHTALYWYRQSLGQGPEFLIYFQGTGAADDSGLPNDRFFAVRPEGSVSTLKIQRTERGDSAVYLCASRRQGNTGELFFGEGSRLTVL.

This clone came up once. V is TRBV14 and J is TRBJ2-7; D remains ambiguous. This CDR3 contains 13 residues. Germline V gene sequence: CDR1 SGHDN, CDR2 FVKESK. The V gene lost 3 bases and the J gene lost 8 bases, with 14 bases spanning the gap. The CDR3 sequence: CASSQTRPIKQYF. CDR3 DNA: TGTGCCAGCAGCCAGACCCGACCAATCAAGCAGTACTTC.

This chain links TRBV19 with TRBJ1-2, with no clear D. The CDR3 extends over 15 amino acids. Trimming stripped 3 bases from V and 2 bases from J, with 13 bases between. Germline CDR1 and CDR2: LNHDA and SQIVND (reference sequence). The CDR3 protein is CASSMYGKGNYGYTF. CDR3 bases: TGTGCCAGTAGTATGTATGGCAAGGGAAACTATGGCTACACCTTC.

The CDR3 reads CASSLVVSGNTEAFF. CDR3 in DNA: TGTGCCAGCAGCTTAGTGGTTTCGGGGAACACTGAAGCTTTCTTT. The rearrangement joins TRBV7-8 to TRBJ1-1; the D is unclear. The CDR3 covers 15 residues. Trimming removed 1 base at V and 1 base at J, with 10 bases between. The germline V gene encodes CDR1 SGHVS and CDR2 FQNEAQ.